A selection of T cell receptor beta chains follows, all from one sample in a study of identical twins. One entry per CDR3 protein, called by TCRdb with MiXCR from the 5' RACE reads. Among 1.5 million to 2 million distinct CDR3 sequences listed, 32% were seen once. The specimen was cord blood. These receptors came from a newborn girl in good health. Both conserved end residues are part of each CDR3. D genes are given only for firm matches. The size field is filled for only some rows; it gives once, few, many or a size class.

v_call,clone_size,d_call,j_call,cdr3_nt,cdr3_aa
TRBV27,NA,TRBD2,TRBJ2-7,TGTGCCAGCAGTCTCCCGGGGGGACTAGCGGGCTACGAGCAGTACTTC,CASSLPGGLAGYEQYF
TRBV24-1,many,NA,TRBJ2-5,TGTGCCACCAGTGATTTCAGCGCGGGCGTAGAGACCCAGTACTTC,CATSDFSAGVETQYF
TRBV3-1,few,TRBD2,TRBJ2-5,TGTGCCAGCAGCCAAGTACGCCTAGCGGGGGGTAATCAAGAGACCCAGTACTTC,CASSQVRLAGGNQETQYF
TRBV20-1,NA,NA,TRBJ2-1,TGCAGTGCTAGAGACACCGGGACCCATTCCTACAATGAGCAGTTCTTC,CSARDTGTHSYNEQFF
TRBV12-3/TRBV12-4,NA,NA,TRBJ2-2,TGTGCCAGCAGGGGAAACGGGGAGCTGTTTTTT,CASRGNGELFF
TRBV4-2,NA,TRBD1,TRBJ2-3,TGTGCCAGCAGCCAAGAACCCCCGGGACAGGGGGCATATACGCAGTATTTT,CASSQEPPGQGAYTQYF
TRBV28,NA,TRBD2,TRBJ2-1,TGTGCCAGCAGCCTAGCGGGAGTCGGGCAGTTCTTC,CASSLAGVGQFF
TRBV4-1,NA,TRBD2,TRBJ2-1,TGCGCCAGCAGCCATCCCGGACTAGCGGGTGTCTACAATGAGCAGTTCTTC,CASSHPGLAGVYNEQFF
TRBV29-1,many,NA,TRBJ1-2,TGCAGCGTTGAATCGTATGGCTACACCTTC,CSVESYGYTF
TRBV21-1,once,NA,TRBJ1-2,TGTGCCAGCAGGGATAGGCTAAAAGAAGGCTATGGCTACACCTTC,CASRDRLKEGYGYTF
TRBV12-3/TRBV12-4,few,TRBD2,TRBJ2-3,TGTGCCAGCAGCTCGCATCACCTTAGCGGGAGTCCCTCAGATACGCAGTATTTT,CASSSHHLSGSPSDTQYF
TRBV2,few,NA,TRBJ2-7,TGTGCCAGCAGTGAAGAACGGGGTTCCTACGAGCAGTACTTC,CASSEERGSYEQYF
TRBV12-3/TRBV12-4,NA,TRBD1,TRBJ1-2,TGTGCCAGCAGCCAAACAGGGGACCCTAACTATGGCTACACCTTC,CASSQTGDPNYGYTF
TRBV6-2/TRBV6-3,NA,NA,TRBJ2-3,TGTGCCAGCAGTTACCCGGACTGGCGGGTTGGCACAGATACGCAGTATTTT,CASSYPDWRVGTDTQYF
TRBV12-3/TRBV12-4,few,TRBD1,TRBJ1-4,TGTGCCAGCACCGAGGGGGCTCGGGCTGAAAAACTGTTTTTT,CASTEGARAEKLFF
TRBV20-1,few,NA,TRBJ2-3,TGCAGTGCTAGATTCGGGCCCTACACAGATACGCAGTATTTT,CSARFGPYTDTQYF
TRBV28,many,NA,TRBJ1-6,TGTGCCAGCAGTTTTGGGGATTCACCCCTCCACTTT,CASSFGDSPLHF